The 25 T cell receptor beta chains below come from one sample, sequenced in a study of CD8+ T cells in alopecia areata. Sequencing templates came from extracted RNA that was reverse transcribed into cDNA. Sequencing was performed with immunoSEQ multiplex PCR; in TCRdb, only in-frame clones are kept and a portion is missing. The table lists 150,000 to 200,000 clones, about 72% of them singletons. The material was CD8+ T cells sorted from blood, obtained at week 0. The receptors derive from a human donor with alopecia areata.

This clone was picked up a small number of times. The chain couples TRBV12-5 to TRBJ2-1, with TRBD2 as a possible D gene (5 bases). Trimming removed 0 bases at V and 8 bases at J, with 11 bases between. The CDR3 runs 14 residues. Germline CDR1 LGHNT, CDR2 FRNRAP. CDR3 amino acids: CASGLVGGYDEQFF. The CDR3 nucleotides are TGTGCTAGTGGTTTGGTAGGCGGGTATGATGAGCAGTTCTTC. Full variable domain (remainder filled in from reference TRBV12-5 and TRBJ2-1): DARVTQTPRHKVTEMGQEVTMRCQPILGHNTVFWYRQTMMQGLELLAYFRNRAPLDDSGMPKDRFSAEMPDATLATLKIQPSEPRDSAVYFCASGLVGGYDEQFFGPGTRLTVL.

The chain uses TRBV2 and TRBJ2-7, with TRBD2 matching 7 bases. The CDR3 contains 13 residues. V trimming: 6 bases; J trimming: 3 bases; junction bases outside the gene matches: 5. From germline, CDR1 is SNHLY and CDR2 FYNNEI. The CDR3 is CASSPREDYEQYF. CDR3 sequence (DNA): TGTGCCAGCAGCCCCCGGGAGGACTACGAGCAGTACTTC. The full variable domain, rest sourced from reference TRBV2 and TRBJ2-7, is EPEVTQTPSHQVTQMGQEVILRCVPISNHLYFYWYRQILGQKVEFLVSFYNNEISEKSEIFDDQFSVERPDGSNFTLKIRSTKLEDSAMYFCASSPREDYEQYFGPGTRLTVT.

The CDR3 coding sequence is TGTGCCAGCAGCGACCTACAAGAGACCCAGTACTTC. Protein: CASSDLQETQYF. The chain employs TRBV9 and TRBJ2-5, with no clear D. Trimming cost V 3 bases and J 2 bases, with 5 bases left between them. The germline gives CDR1 SGDLS, CDR2 YYNGEE. The CDR3 has 12 residues.

This chain joins TRBV29-1 and TRBJ1-3; 8 bases fit TRBD1. CDR1 and CDR2 from the germline V gene are SQVTM and ANQGSEA. CDR3 length: 13 residues. V dropped 7 bases and J dropped 8; count of bases not matched to a gene: 10. The CDR3 here is CSALGQGPDTIYF. In DNA form, the CDR3 reads TGCAGCGCCTTAGGACAGGGCCCAGACACCATATATTTT.

The V call is TRBV7-9, the J call TRBJ2-7; D possibly uses TRBD1 or TRBD2 (5 bases each). Germline V gene data show CDR1 as SEHNR and CDR2 as FQNEAQ (reference sequence). This CDR3 has 14 amino acids. V lost 4 bases and J 3 bases, leaving 13 bases between the germline ends. The CDR3 spells CASSSRDLHYEQYF. Written as DNA, the CDR3 is TGTGCCAGCAGCTCGAGGGACCTACACTACGAGCAGTACTTC.

This chain connects TRBV7-3 to TRBJ2-1, with D perhaps TRBD2 (5 bases). V was pared by 6 bases and J by 15 bases, with 15 bases between. CDR3 size: 11 residues. The V gene's germline CDR1 is SGHTA and CDR2 FQGTGA. The CDR3 bases are TGTGCCAGCAGTACGGGGAGTCTTGTGTTCTTC. Translating it yields CASSTGSLVFF. Using reference TRBV7-3 and TRBJ2-1 for the parts outside the CDR3, the full variable domain is GAGVSQTPSNKVTEKGKYVELRCDPISGHTALYWYRQSLGQGPEFLIYFQGTGAADDSGLPNDRFFAVRPEGSVSTLKIQRTERGDSAVYLCASSTGSLVFFGPGTRLTVL.

The V call is TRBV6-6, the J call TRBJ2-2; D perhaps matches TRBD2 (5 bases). Germline V gene data show CDR1 as MNHNY and CDR2 as SVGAGI (reference sequence). Trimming took 2 bases from V and 7 from J, leaving 8 bases between them. The CDR3 extends over 13 amino acids. The CDR3 DNA is TGTGCCAGCAGTTACGGCGGGCACGGGGAGCTGTTTTTT. Protein: CASSYGGHGELFF.

A few counts support this clone. This chain uses TRBV7-3 with TRBJ2-1, with a tentative D call TRBD2 (7 bases). V was pared by 5 bases and J by 10 bases, with 21 bases between. CDR1 and CDR2 (germline): SGHTA, FQGTGA. The CDR3 sequence is 15 residues long. The CDR3 sequence: CASSPRGGGKWEQFF. CDR3 coding DNA: TGTGCCAGCAGCCCTCGAGGGGGGGGCAAGTGGGAGCAGTTCTTC.

The genes are TRBV7-3 and TRBJ2-1; 10 bases agree with TRBD1. This CDR3 is built from 14 residues. V shed 5 bases and J 10 bases; nucleotides not matched to a gene: 8. CDR1 SGHTA and CDR2 FQGTGA come from the germline V gene. As DNA, the CDR3 is TGTGCCAGCAGCCAAGGGACAGGGGTGCGCGAGCAGTTCTTC. Protein sequence: CASSQGTGVREQFF.

The CDR3 reads CAWRADSGNTIYF. The CDR3 coding sequence is TGTGCCTGGAGGGCCGACTCTGGAAACACCATATATTTT. The chain uses TRBV30 and TRBJ1-3; D is undetermined. V was shortened by 3 bases and J by 0 bases, with 6 bases between the two germline ends. CDR1 GTSNPN and CDR2 SVGIG come from the germline V gene (reference sequence). This CDR3 is 13 amino acids long.

The CDR3 DNA sequence: TGTGCCATCAGTGAAAAGGGGAACACTGAAGCTTTCTTT. This encodes CAISEKGNTEAFF. The chain combines TRBV10-3 with TRBJ1-1, with no clear D. V shed 3 bases and J shed 1 base, with 6 bases lying between them. This CDR3 spans 13 amino acids. Germline assignment: CDR1 ENHRY and CDR2 SYGVKD.

Concerning this clone itself: The same CDR3 arises from other DNA sequences in this sample as well. This rearrangement joins TRBV20-1 to TRBJ1-6, with unresolved D. In germline, CDR1 is DFQATT, CDR2 SNEGSKA (reference sequence). Trimming took 6 bases from V and 9 from J, leaving 9 bases between them. The CDR3 extends over 11 amino acids. The CDR3 loop is CSAREGSPLHF. The CDR3 nucleotides read TGCAGTGCAAGGGAGGGTTCACCCCTCCACTTT.

This clone was recorded a few times. The chain is built from TRBV5-1 and TRBJ2-7; 7 positions match TRBD2. The junction had 6 bases not matched to a gene; V was cut back by 9 bases and J by 3 bases. Germline CDR1 and CDR2: SGHRS and YFSETQ. The CDR3 length is 12 residues. The CDR3 region is CATSRDYYEQYF. CDR3 coding DNA: TGCGCCACATCCCGGGACTACTACGAGCAGTACTTC.

The chain uses TRBV27 and TRBJ2-7; TRBD2 is a possible D gene (5 bases). CDR3 length equals 13 residues. Germline lookup yields CDR1 MNHEY and CDR2 SMNVEV (reference sequence). The germline V and J ends were trimmed by 3 bases and 2 bases, with 8 bases remaining between them. CDR3 DNA sequence: TGTGCCAGCAGTTTCTCGGGGACCTACGAGCAGTACTTC. It translates to CASSFSGTYEQYF.

The chain recombines TRBV27 with TRBJ2-6; possible D gene TRBD2, 5 bases. Germline assignment: CDR1 MNHEY and CDR2 SMNVEV (reference sequence). The length of the CDR3 is 17 residues. The V and J ends lost 5 bases and 2 bases respectively, with 16 bases between them. CDR3 sequence (DNA): TGTGCCAGCAGTGCCGAATGGGGAGTGGCTGGGGCCAACGTCCTGACTTTC. This gives the protein CASSAEWGVAGANVLTF.

The chain couples TRBV5-1 to TRBJ1-2, with 7 nucleotides matching TRBD1. The CDR3 sequence is 14 residues long. V shed 4 bases, J shed 2 bases, and the junction held 5 bases outside the gene matches. Germline V gene lookup returns CDR1 SGHRS and CDR2 YFSETQ. The DNA for the CDR3 is TGCGCCAGCAGCCCCCAGACAGGGAACTATGGCTACACCTTC. Protein: CASSPQTGNYGYTF.

The CDR3 is CASSGPDQETQYF. The CDR3 coding sequence is TGCGCCAGCAGTGGGCCAGACCAAGAGACCCAGTACTTC. The chain couples TRBV5-1 to TRBJ2-5; D unresolved. V was cut by 5 bases and J by 0 bases, with 8 bases left in between. The length of the CDR3 is 13 residues. Germline-derived CDR1 and CDR2 are SGHRS and YFSETQ.

Remarks on this clone: This same CDR3 is encoded by further DNA sequences in the sample. The chain has TRBV27 and TRBJ1-1; D unclear. The CDR3 totals 14 residues. The V end was cut by 1 base, the J end by 3 bases, with 9 bases between. Germline lookup yields CDR1 MNHEY and CDR2 SMNVEV (reference sequence). The CDR3 protein is CASSLYRGDTEAFF. The CDR3 nucleotides read TGTGCCAGCAGTTTATATCGGGGAGACACTGAAGCTTTCTTT.

This chain links TRBV9 with TRBJ2-7; D is undetermined. The germline V gene has CDR1 SGDLS and CDR2 YYNGEE. The germline V and J ends were trimmed by 0 bases and 7 bases, with 11 bases remaining between them. This CDR3 is 13 amino acids long. CDR3 DNA sequence: TGTGCCAGCAGCGTAGAATGGCGAGGAGAGCAGTACTTC. Translated: CASSVEWRGEQYF.

This chain links TRBV7-2 with TRBJ2-7, with 8 nucleotides matching TRBD1. Trimming took 5 bases from V and 5 from J; bases not matched to a gene: 14. The germline V gene has CDR1 SGHTA and CDR2 FQGNSA. The CDR3 runs 16 residues. As DNA, the CDR3 is TGTGCCAGCAGCCAGGGGGCCGGCGGCAGGGACCACGAGCAGTACTTC. It codes for CASSQGAGGRDHEQYF.

J is TRBJ2-1 and V is TRBV4-2; 10 positions agree with TRBD2. The CDR3 consists of 15 residues. V gave up 1 base and J gave up 6 bases; unmatched junction bases: 3. Germline CDR1 reads LGHNA; CDR2 reads YNFKEQ. Here the CDR3 reads CASSQVLAGVNEQFF. CDR3 in DNA: TGTGCCAGCAGCCAAGTCCTAGCGGGGGTCAATGAGCAGTTCTTC.

This chain uses TRBV2 with TRBJ1-2, with D unclear. V lost 3 bases to trimming and J lost 1 base, with 18 bases between them. Per germline, CDR1 SNHLY and CDR2 FYNNEI. There are 17 residues in the CDR3. CDR3 sequence: CASSELGWADYNYGYTF. The CDR3 DNA is TGTGCCAGCAGTGAGCTGGGTTGGGCCGATTATAACTATGGCTACACCTTC.

The rearrangement links TRBV4-1 to TRBJ1-1; D remains ambiguous. The CDR3 is 17 amino acids. Trimming shortened V by 1 base and J by 1 base, and 16 bases separated the two germline ends. Germline V gives CDR1 MGHRA, CDR2 YSYEKL. The CDR3 DNA reads as TGCGCCAGCAGCCAAGCGCGGGGTTTAGGCCAGAACACTGAAGCTTTCTTT. Encoded protein: CASSQARGLGQNTEAFF.

This rearrangement joins TRBV15 to TRBJ1-2; D remains unclear. This CDR3 contains 13 residues. V gave up 3 bases and J gave up 6 bases, with 11 bases separating them. The V gene's germline CDR1 is LNHNV and CDR2 YYDKDF (reference sequence). CDR3 protein: CATSSGREHGYTF. The CDR3, as DNA: TGTGCCACCAGCAGCGGCAGAGAACATGGCTACACCTTC.

The chain couples TRBV30 to TRBJ2-7; no definite D call. The germline V gene has CDR1 GTSNPN and CDR2 SVGIG (reference sequence). The CDR3 sequence is 11 residues long. Trimming took off 3 bases at V and 4 bases at J, with 7 bases between the two ends. The CDR3 DNA reads as TGTGCCTGGAGATTGGGTTACGAGCAGTACTTC. Protein sequence: CAWRLGYEQYF.